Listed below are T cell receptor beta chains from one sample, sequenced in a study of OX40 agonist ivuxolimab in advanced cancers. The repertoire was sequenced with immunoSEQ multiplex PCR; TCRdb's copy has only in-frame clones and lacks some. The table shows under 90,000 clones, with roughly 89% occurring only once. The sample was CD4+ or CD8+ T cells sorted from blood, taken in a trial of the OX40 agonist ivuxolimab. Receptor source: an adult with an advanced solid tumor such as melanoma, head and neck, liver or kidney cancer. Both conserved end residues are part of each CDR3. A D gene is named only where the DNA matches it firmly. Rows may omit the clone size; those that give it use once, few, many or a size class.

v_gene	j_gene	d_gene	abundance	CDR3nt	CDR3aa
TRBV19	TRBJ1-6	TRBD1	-	TGTGCCAGTCAAGGACAGGGAAATTCACCCCTCCACTTT	CASQGQGNSPLHF
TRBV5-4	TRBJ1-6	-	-	TGTGCCAGCAGCTTGGGTATCAGTACACAACCGATGAGGAATTCACCCCTCCACTTT	CASSLGISTQPMRNSPLHF
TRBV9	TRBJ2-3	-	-	TGTGCCAGCAGCCAGGGACTGGGTGTGGATACGCAGTATTTT	CASSQGLGVDTQYF
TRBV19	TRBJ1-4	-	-	TGTGCCAGTAGTATGATACCGCAACCTACTAATGAAAAACTGTTTTTT	CASSMIPQPTNEKLFF
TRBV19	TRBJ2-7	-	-	TGTGCCAGTAGTATAGAGACGGGCTCCTACGAGCAGTACTTC	CASSIETGSYEQYF
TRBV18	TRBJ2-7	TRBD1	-	TGTGCCAGCTCATCAAGGGGCGACAGGGGTCTCTACGAGCAGTACTTC	CASSSRGDRGLYEQYF
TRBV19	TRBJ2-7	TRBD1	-	TGTGCCAGTAGTATAATCGGGGACAGGGGCTACGAGCAGTACTTC	CASSIIGDRGYEQYF
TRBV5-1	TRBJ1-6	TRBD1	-	TGCGCCAGCAGCGTACTGACAGGGGACAATTCACCCCTCCACTTT	CASSVLTGDNSPLHF
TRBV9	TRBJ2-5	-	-	TGTGCCAGCAGCGTAGGTGGCCAGTCACTCAGGGAGACCCAGTACTTC	CASSVGGQSLRETQYF
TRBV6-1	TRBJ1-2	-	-	TGTGCCAGCATGGGAGGCCTTAACTATGGCTACACCTTC	CASMGGLNYGYTF
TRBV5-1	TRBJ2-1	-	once	TGCGCCAGCAGTGTGGTGGGGGCTGGGGCCAATGAGCAGTTCTTC	CASSVVGAGANEQFF
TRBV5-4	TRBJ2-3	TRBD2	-	TGTGCCAGCAGCTTGGAGATAGCGGGGGGCACAGATACGCAGTATTTT	CASSLEIAGGTDTQYF
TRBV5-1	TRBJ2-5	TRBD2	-	TGCGCCAGCAGCTTGTGGGGAGGCCGACTAGCTCGAGAGACCCAGTACTTC	CASSLWGGRLARETQYF
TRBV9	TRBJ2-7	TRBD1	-	TGTGCCAGCAGCGTAGGACAGGGGAACTCCTACGAGCAGTACTTC	CASSVGQGNSYEQYF
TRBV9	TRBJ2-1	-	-	TGTGCCAGCAGCTCCAGACAGGACGGACTCAGTGAGCAGTTCTTC	CASSSRQDGLSEQFF
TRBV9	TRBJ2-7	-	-	TGTGCCAGCAGCGTAGCTGCGGCTACCTACGAGCAGTACTTC	CASSVAAATYEQYF
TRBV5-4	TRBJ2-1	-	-	TGTGCCAGCAGCTCGGTAGGGTACAATGAGCAGTTCTTC	CASSSVGYNEQFF
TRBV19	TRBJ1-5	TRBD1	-	TGTGCCAGTAGTATCTTCAGGGGGCAAGGTAATCAGCCCCAGCATTTT	CASSIFRGQGNQPQHF
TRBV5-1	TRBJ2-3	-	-	TGCGCCAGCAGCCAAACACAGGGTTGGGGGAGCACAGATACGCAGTATTTT	CASSQTQGWGSTDTQYF
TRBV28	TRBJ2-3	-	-	TGTGCCAGCAGAATGACAAGGGGGACCACAGATACGCAGTATTTT	CASRMTRGTTDTQYF
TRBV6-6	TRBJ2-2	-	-	TGTGCTGCCCGGGCCCAAACTGACACCGGGGAGCTGTTTTTT	CAARAQTDTGELFF
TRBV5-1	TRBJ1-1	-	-	TGCGCCAGCAGCACGGATTTCAGGGGCATGAACACTGAAGCTTTCTTT	CASSTDFRGMNTEAFF
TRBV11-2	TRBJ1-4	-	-	TGTGCCAGCAGCTCTACTGATGCAACTAATGAAAAACTGTTTTTT	CASSSTDATNEKLFF
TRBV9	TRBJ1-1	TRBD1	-	TGTGCCAGCAGCTTCCGGGACAGTGAAGCTTTCTTT	CASSFRDSEAFF
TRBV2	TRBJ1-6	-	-	TGTGCCAGCACTCGAGGGGGGACGGGACCCAGAGGTTCACCCCTCCACTTT	CASTRGGTGPRGSPLHF